This TCR beta chain appears in the sequencing data of a study of blood T cell repertoires in COVID-19. Study details: Material from acute and convalescent COVID-19 was sourced from the United States, Italy and Spain. The analysed material was cDNA or gDNA that came from T cells, B-cell-depleted T cells, or PBMCs.

In the authors' workflow: Cell counts per sample came from amplifying reference gene primers. Produced via immunoSEQ multiplex PCR; TCRdb's table is partial and in-frame only. The D gene and trimming were derived from the DNA, and the V and J assignments and clone size from that table. This sample has more than 75,000 clones; around 92% occur once, and the top ten carry less than 3%. In Seattle, patients joined the study during active infection and were tracked longitudinally. The receptor was derived from a man aged 50 to 60 with COVID-19, enrolled during active disease. The sample comprised peripheral blood.

CDR3 loop: CSASPQNRNSPLHF. For the CDR3, the DNA is TGCAGTGCTAGTCCTCAAAACAGGAATTCACCCCTCCACTTT. V and J are TRBV20-1 and TRBJ1-6, with D possibly being TRBD1 (5 bases). The CDR3 consists of 14 residues. Trimming pared 3 bases from V and 7 bases from J, leaving 13 bases between. Germline V gene data show CDR1 as DFQATT and CDR2 as SNEGSKA (reference sequence).